The rows below give T cell receptor beta chains drawn from one sample of a study of T cells after somatic rescue of genetic block. Sequencing used immunoSEQ multiplex PCR; TCRdb keeps in-frame clones, though not all of them. This sample has tens of thousands of clones, with 70% to 90% found just once. The sample taken for sequencing was peripheral blood mononuclear cells (PBMCs). Every receptor here comes from a woman between 18 and 29 years old. The CDR3 runs from the conserved cysteine through the conserved F or W. D genes are given only for firm matches. Not every row has a clone size; where given, it reads once, few, many or a size class.

V gene	J gene	D gene	clone size	CDR3 protein	CDR3 DNA
TRBV7-2	TRBJ2-7	TRBD2	.	CASSPGGAGALEQYF	TGTGCCAGCAGCCCTGGTGGGGCGGGAGCTTTGGAGCAGTACTTC
TRBV28	TRBJ2-7	.	.	CASSPDPGEPYEQYF	TGTGCCAGCAGTCCCGACCCAGGAGAACCTTACGAGCAGTACTTC
TRBV28	TRBJ2-7	.	.	CASSFDPDTYEQYF	TGTGCCAGCAGTTTCGATCCGGACACCTACGAGCAGTACTTC
TRBV15	TRBJ1-5	TRBD1	few	CATSREQGLDQPQHF	TGTGCCACCAGCAGAGAACAGGGGCTGGATCAGCCCCAGCATTTT
TRBV5-6	TRBJ2-7	.	.	CASSSLVPGSYEQYF	TGTGCCAGCAGCTCCCTGGTCCCAGGGTCCTACGAGCAGTACTTC
TRBV9	TRBJ1-3	.	.	CASSVAMRGNTIYF	TGTGCCAGCAGCGTAGCTATGAGGGGAAACACCATATATTTT
TRBV5-1	TRBJ2-6	.	.	CASSPTDSGANVLTF	TGCGCCAGCAGTCCGACAGACTCTGGGGCCAACGTCCTGACTTTC
TRBV10-3	TRBJ1-5	TRBD1	.	CAISQDRGSNQPQHF	TGTGCCATCAGCCAGGACAGGGGGAGCAATCAGCCCCAGCATTTT
TRBV4-1	TRBJ2-1	.	.	CASSFGPRNEQFF	TGCGCCAGCAGCTTCGGACCCAGAAATGAGCAGTTCTTC
TRBV7-2	TRBJ2-1	TRBD2	.	CASSPTSGNEQFF	TGTGCCAGCAGCCCTACTAGCGGGAATGAGCAGTTCTTC
TRBV20-1	TRBJ1-3	.	.	CSASAGNTIYF	TGCAGTGCTAGTGCTGGAAACACCATATATTTT
TRBV10-2	TRBJ1-5	.	.	CASSVSNQPQHF	TGCGCCAGCAGTGTTAGCAATCAGCCCCAGCATTTT
TRBV27	TRBJ1-2	TRBD1	.	CASGPTGASGYTF	TGTGCCAGCGGCCCCACAGGGGCCTCGGGCTACACCTTC
TRBV7-8	TRBJ2-7	.	.	CASSSGRVEQYF	TGTGCCAGCAGCTCCGGCCGGGTCGAGCAGTACTTC
TRBV9	TRBJ1-1	.	few	CASSVGGHPKDEAFF	TGTGCCAGCAGCGTAGGGGGACACCCGAAGGATGAAGCTTTCTTT
TRBV10-3	TRBJ1-4	.	.	CAISGQSGEKLFF	TGTGCCATCAGTGGACAGTCAGGTGAAAAACTGTTTTTT
TRBV13	TRBJ2-1	TRBD2	.	CASSLLPLFRRELNNEQFF	TGTGCCAGCAGCTTATTGCCCTTATTTCGGCGGGAGTTGAACAATGAGCAGTTCTTC
TRBV6-6	TRBJ2-7	TRBD1	.	CASSPWDSGFPYEQYF	TGTGCCAGCAGTCCGTGGGACAGCGGATTTCCCTACGAGCAGTACTTC
TRBV10-3	TRBJ2-3	.	.	CAISDDNTDTQYF	TGTGCCATCAGTGACGATAACACAGATACGCAGTATTTT
TRBV19	TRBJ1-5	TRBD1	.	CASSSDRDFQPQHF	TGTGCCAGTAGTTCGGACAGGGATTTTCAGCCCCAGCATTTT
TRBV5-6	TRBJ1-1	TRBD1	.	CASTSETGNIMNTEAFF	TGTGCCAGCACCTCGGAGACAGGGAACATTATGAACACTGAAGCTTTCTTT
TRBV30	TRBJ1-4	.	.	CAWTVGLSEKLFF	TGTGCCTGGACCGTAGGTTTGTCAGAAAAACTGTTTTTT
TRBV9	TRBJ2-2	.	.	CASSANPRAGELFF	TGTGCCAGCAGCGCAAATCCACGGGCCGGGGAGCTGTTTTTT
TRBV11-3	TRBJ2-5	TRBD1	.	CASSTSQGAGETQYF	TGTGCCAGCAGCACGTCACAGGGGGCGGGAGAGACCCAGTACTTC
TRBV4-3	TRBJ2-1	TRBD2	once	CASSQAASGDYNEQFF	TGCGCCAGCAGCCAAGCGGCTAGCGGGGACTACAATGAGCAGTTCTTC
TRBV28	TRBJ2-3	TRBD2	.	CASSPTRLVAGVRDTQYF	TGTGCCAGCAGCCCGACCAGATTGGTAGCGGGAGTTCGAGATACGCAGTATTTT
TRBV5-1	TRBJ2-3	TRBD2	.	CASSSVKRECCTDTQYF	TGCGCCAGCAGCTCAGTCAAGCGGGAGTGTTGCACAGATACGCAGTATTTT
TRBV5-1	TRBJ1-3	.	.	CASSLASYSGNTIYF	TGCGCCAGCAGCTTGGCTAGTTACTCTGGAAACACCATATATTTT
TRBV6-5	TRBJ1-1	.	.	CASRGGGTEAFF	TGTGCCAGTAGGGGGGGAGGCACTGAAGCTTTCTTT
TRBV11-2	TRBJ1-3	.	.	CASSGGEVPGNTIYF	TGTGCCAGCTCTGGGGGGGAGGTCCCTGGAAACACCATATATTTT
TRBV10-1	TRBJ2-1	.	.	CASGAGDYNEQFF	TGCGCCAGCGGGGCGGGCGACTACAATGAGCAGTTCTTC
TRBV6-1	TRBJ2-7	TRBD2	.	CASNWEGETAYEQYF	TGTGCCAGCAACTGGGAGGGAGAAACCGCCTACGAGCAGTACTTC
TRBV11-3	TRBJ2-7	TRBD2	.	CASSLAGVDEQYF	TGTGCCAGCAGCCTAGCGGGAGTCGACGAGCAGTACTTC
TRBV15	TRBJ2-5	TRBD1	.	CATSTTGGFQETQYF	TGTGCCACCAGCACGACAGGGGGATTCCAAGAGACCCAGTACTTC
TRBV6-1	TRBJ1-1	.	.	CASAGSNTEAFF	TGTGCCAGCGCTGGGTCGAACACTGAAGCTTTCTTT
TRBV28	TRBJ2-7	TRBD2	.	CASSLGSGYEQYF	TGTGCCAGCAGTTTAGGTAGCGGGTATGAGCAGTACTTC
TRBV19	TRBJ1-5	.	.	CASSMGAGSNQPQHF	TGTGCCAGTAGCATGGGGGCGGGGTCCAATCAGCCCCAGCATTTT
TRBV9	TRBJ2-7	.	.	CASSVGSTSSYEQYF	TGTGCCAGCAGCGTAGGGAGCACTAGCTCCTACGAGCAGTACTTC
TRBV27	TRBJ1-5	.	.	CASRAQGSNQPQHF	TGTGCCAGCAGGGCTCAGGGAAGCAATCAGCCCCAGCATTTT
TRBV5-6	TRBJ1-1	.	.	CASSLGVRGEAFF	TGTGCCAGCAGCTTGGGTGTCAGAGGTGAAGCTTTCTTT
TRBV29-1	TRBJ2-3	TRBD2	.	CSVELAGPGDTQYF	TGCAGCGTTGAACTAGCGGGACCGGGGGATACGCAGTATTTT
TRBV5-1	TRBJ2-1	.	.	CASSLEGSSYNEQFF	TGCGCCAGCAGCTTGGAGGGCAGCTCCTACAATGAGCAGTTCTTC
TRBV2	TRBJ1-1	.	.	CASGAGWDTEAFF	TGTGCCAGCGGGGCAGGGTGGGACACTGAAGCTTTCTTT
TRBV30	TRBJ1-5	.	.	CAWSVGLNQPQHF	TGTGCCTGGAGTGTCGGACTGAATCAGCCCCAGCATTTT
TRBV10-2	TRBJ2-4	.	once	CASSPTSDIQYF	TGCGCCAGCAGTCCCACCTCTGACATTCAGTACTTC
TRBV5-1	TRBJ1-1	TRBD1	.	CASSLAVGDREAFF	TGCGCCAGCAGCTTGGCCGTAGGGGACAGGGAAGCTTTCTTT
TRBV7-9	TRBJ2-1	.	.	CASSLLVHEQFF	TGTGCCAGCAGCTTATTAGTGCATGAGCAGTTCTTC
TRBV4-2	TRBJ2-3	TRBD2	.	CASSQDAGGAGGPGTQYF	TGTGCCAGCAGCCAAGATGCTGGGGGAGCGGGAGGGCCCGGTACGCAGTATTTT
TRBV2	TRBJ1-1	.	.	CASRATQANTEAFF	TGTGCCAGCAGGGCCACTCAGGCGAACACTGAAGCTTTCTTT
TRBV5-6	TRBJ1-1	.	.	CASSLARLPRTEAFF	TGTGCCAGCAGCTTGGCCCGGCTCCCTAGGACTGAAGCTTTCTTT